This passage covers 22 T cell receptor beta chains from one sample sequenced in a study of OX40 agonist ivuxolimab in advanced cancers. The table came from immunoSEQ multiplex PCR; TCRdb's copy has only in-frame clones and leaves some out. The table lists 45,000 to 65,000 clones, roughly nine tenths of them singletons. The input for sequencing was CD4+ or CD8+ T cells sorted from blood, taken in a trial of the OX40 agonist ivuxolimab. These receptors originate from an adult with an advanced solid tumor such as melanoma, head and neck, liver or kidney cancer.

The rearrangement links TRBV5-1 to TRBJ2-4; tentative D call: TRBD1 (7 bases). Germline CDR1 is SGHRS and CDR2 is YFSETQ. This CDR3 has 18 amino acids. V was clipped by 0 bases and J by 0 bases, with 16 bases between them. CDR3 residues: CASSLERGRGVAKNIQYF. Written as DNA, the CDR3 is TGCGCCAGCAGCTTGGAGAGGGGCAGGGGGGTAGCCAAAAACATTCAGTACTTC.

This clone was counted once. The chain employs TRBV9 and TRBJ2-3, with 9 bases identical to TRBD2. V was pared by 0 bases and J by 0 bases, with 11 bases of the junction left unmatched. The CDR3 totals 19 residues. Germline lookup yields CDR1 SGDLS and CDR2 YYNGEE. CDR3 sequence reads: CASSVEGAFSGGSTDTQYF. CDR3 nucleotides: TGTGCCAGCAGCGTAGAGGGAGCCTTTAGCGGGGGCAGCACAGATACGCAGTATTTT.

V and J are TRBV10-3 and TRBJ1-4, with D possibly matching TRBD1 (6 bases). Germline loops: CDR1 ENHRY, CDR2 SYGVKD. Trimming took 2 bases from V and 4 from J, leaving 8 bases between them. The CDR3 is made up of 14 amino acids. CDR3 sequence reads: CAISEGQSNEKLFF. The CDR3 coding sequence is TGTGCCATCAGTGAGGGACAGAGTAATGAAAAACTGTTTTTT.

The sample holds one count of this clone. CDR3 amino acids: CAIADRDRGNNEQFF. The CDR3 bases are TGTGCCATCGCGGATCGGGACAGGGGGAACAATGAGCAGTTCTTC. The chain joins TRBV10-3 to TRBJ2-1; 11 bases fit TRBD1. Unmatched junction bases numbered 8, after V lost 8 bases and J lost 5 bases. This CDR3 has 15 amino acids. The V gene's germline CDR1 is ENHRY and CDR2 SYGVKD.

This chain connects TRBV5-4 to TRBJ2-3; 7 bases align to TRBD1. V shed 4 bases, J shed 6 bases, and the junction held 5 bases outside the gene matches. Germline-derived CDR1 and CDR2 are SGHNT and YYREEE (reference sequence). This CDR3 is 13 amino acids long. The CDR3 sequence is CASSGATGDTQYF. DNA of the CDR3: TGTGCCAGCAGCGGCGCGACAGGGGATACGCAGTATTTT.

This rearrangement joins TRBV7-2 to TRBJ1-1; no firm D call. The CDR3 extends over 15 amino acids. Looked up from germline, CDR1 is SGHTA and CDR2 is FQGNSA. The V end lost 4 bases, the J end lost 4 bases, and 16 bases lay between the germline ends. The CDR3 coding sequence is TGTGCCAGCAGCTGGGTGCAGGAAGCGGGCACTGAAGCTTTCTTT. Encoded protein: CASSWVQEAGTEAFF. The variable domain in full, with the rest retrieved from reference TRBV7-2 and TRBJ1-1, is GAGVSQSPSNKVTEKGKDVELRCDPISGHTALYWYRQSLGQGLEFLIYFQGNSAPDKSGLPSDRFSAERTGGSVSTLTIQRTQQEDSAVYLCASSWVQEAGTEAFFGQGTRLTVV.

For the CDR3, the DNA is TGTGCCAGTAGTATCCTAAGGACGGCCAACACTGAAGCTTTCTTT. This codes for CASSILRTANTEAFF. This chain uses TRBV19 with TRBJ1-1; no definite D call. The CDR3 runs to 15 residues. V lost 3 bases and J lost 2, with 13 bases in between. Germline CDR1 and CDR2: LNHDA and SQIVND (reference sequence).

This clone came up once. V is TRBV30 and J is TRBJ2-2; D may be TRBD1 (6 bases). The CDR3 contains 14 residues. CDR1 GTSNPN and CDR2 SVGIG come from the germline V gene (reference sequence). V gave up 2 bases and J gave up 4 bases, with 11 bases separating them. CDR3 nucleotides: TGTGCCTGGAGTTCGACAGGATTCACCGGGGAGCTGTTTTTT. As protein: CAWSSTGFTGELFF. The full variable domain, rest sourced from reference TRBV30 and TRBJ2-2, is SQTIHQWPATLVQPVGSPLSLECTVEGTSNPNLYWYRQAAGRGLQLLFYSVGIGQISSEVPQNLSASRPQDRQFILSSKKLLLSDSGFYLCAWSSTGFTGELFFGEGSRLTVL.

The rearrangement links TRBV30 to TRBJ1-1, with 7 bases that match TRBD1. Trimming took 2 bases from V and 1 from J; bases not matched to a gene: 1. This CDR3 is 13 amino acids long. Germline lookup yields CDR1 GTSNPN and CDR2 SVGIG (reference sequence). CDR3 sequence reads: CAWSTGENTEAFF. In nucleotides, the CDR3 is TGTGCCTGGAGTACAGGGGAGAACACTGAAGCTTTCTTT.

V is TRBV28 and J is TRBJ1-1; no clear D. Germline V gene sequence: CDR1 MDHEN, CDR2 SYDVKM. The CDR3 has 13 amino acids. V dropped 6 bases and J dropped 4 bases, with 12 bases sitting between them. This CDR3 is CASSPLGFTEAFF. The CDR3 DNA reads TGTGCCAGCAGCCCGCTGGGGTTCACTGAAGCTTTCTTT.

In its sample, this clone was seen once. This chain joins TRBV7-9 and TRBJ1-5; 9 bases align to TRBD1. V lost 3 bases and J lost 7; bases outside the gene matches: 7. The CDR3 is 15 amino acids. Germline CDR1 is SEHNR and CDR2 is FQNEAQ (reference sequence). CDR3 sequence: CASSLGGTGKQPQHF. CDR3 coding DNA: TGTGCCAGCAGCTTGGGAGGGACAGGGAAGCAGCCCCAGCATTTT. Full variable domain (rest looked up from reference TRBV7-9 and TRBJ1-5): DTGVSQNPRHKITKRGQNVTFRCDPISEHNRLYWYRQTLGQGPEFLTYFQNEAQLEKSRLLSDRFSAERPKGSFSTLEIQRTEQGDSAMYLCASSLGGTGKQPQHFGDGTRLSIL.

The chain links TRBV5-3 to TRBJ1-2; no firm D call. TRBV5-3 is reported as an ORF; its role is uncertain. V lost 0 bases and J lost 4, with 16 bases in between. This CDR3 region has 16 residues. The CDR3 DNA follows: TGTGCCAGAAGCTTGGCCGTTTTGGGCAGACTCTATGGCTACACCTTC. It encodes CARSLAVLGRLYGYTF.

As for this clone: Germline is not matched at one junction end, which may reflect a read error. Here the CDR3 DNA reads TGTGCCAGTTCACAAGAGAACACTGAAGCTTTCTTT. Its translation is CASSQENTEAFF. V gene TRBV18 combines with J gene TRBJ1-1; D remains unclear. The CDR3 has 12 amino acids. Germline lookup yields CDR1 KGHSH and CDR2 LQKENI. Together with reference TRBV18 and TRBJ1-1, the CDR3 gives the full variable domain: NAGVMQNPRHLVRRRGQEARLRCSPMKGHSHVYWYRQLPEEGLKFMVYLQKENIIDESGMPKERFSAEFPKEGPSILRIQQVVRGDSAAYFCASSQENTEAFFGQGTRLTVV.

This chain connects TRBV5-1 to TRBJ2-2; D is perhaps TRBD2 (5 bases). The V gene's germline CDR1 is SGHRS and CDR2 YFSETQ. V shed 2 bases and J shed 5 bases, with 16 bases lying between them. The CDR3 spans 16 residues. CDR3 amino acids: CASSFTRRRSTGELFF. The CDR3, as DNA: TGCGCCAGCAGCTTTACCCGGAGGAGGAGTACCGGGGAGCTGTTTTTT. Full variable domain (missing parts from reference TRBV5-1 and TRBJ2-2): KAGVTQTPRYLIKTRGQQVTLSCSPISGHRSVSWYQQTPGQGLQFLFEYFSETQRNKGNFPGRFSGRQFSNSRSEMNVSTLELGDSALYLCASSFTRRRSTGELFFGEGSRLTVL.

The CDR3 DNA reads as TGTGCCAGCAGCTTAGCGGACAAGAACTATGGCTACACCTTC. It codes for CASSLADKNYGYTF. V gene TRBV7-8 combines with J gene TRBJ1-2, with D tentatively TRBD1 (5 bases). This CDR3 is 14 amino acids long. Germline values: CDR1 SGHVS, CDR2 FQNEAQ. V lost 0 bases, J lost 2 bases, and 7 bases lay in between.

The sample holds a few counts of this clone. V and J are TRBV9 and TRBJ1-6; tentatively, D is TRBD1 (5 bases). V lost 3 bases, J lost 9 bases, and 13 bases lay in between. The length of the CDR3 is 14 residues. CDR1 SGDLS and CDR2 YYNGEE come from the germline V gene. The DNA of the CDR3 is TGTGCCAGCAGCGCCCCTCAGGGTGGTTCACCCCTCCACTTT. It specifies CASSAPQGGSPLHF.

CDR3 coding DNA: TGTGCCAGCAGCTTGTATATAGGCCAACAAAATCGAGAGGATACGCAGTATTTT. Protein sequence: CASSLYIGQQNREDTQYF. The chain carries TRBV5-6 and TRBJ2-3; D uncertain. The V end was cut by 1 base, the J end by 6 bases, with 24 bases between. There are 18 residues in the CDR3. CDR1 is SGHDT, CDR2 YYEEEE, per germline.

The V and J genes are TRBV6-1 and TRBJ1-3, with D maybe TRBD1 (6 bases). The germline CDR1 and CDR2 sequences are MNHNS and SASEGT. This CDR3 is 16 amino acids long. V lost 4 bases to trimming and J lost 1 base, with 14 bases between them. The CDR3 DNA reads TGTGCCAGCAGTGTCGACAGGCGACTTTCTGGAAACACCATATATTTT. As protein: CASSVDRRLSGNTIYF.

The chain recombines TRBV6-5 with TRBJ2-1; 10 bases match TRBD1. This CDR3 contains 16 residues. V was clipped by 2 bases and J by 5 bases; unmatched bases: 6. The germline V gene encodes CDR1 MNHEY and CDR2 SVGAGI. In DNA, the CDR3 is TGTGCCAGCAGTTACCAAACCGGGACAGGGGACAATGAGCAGTTCTTC. It codes for CASSYQTGTGDNEQFF.

This clone was seen a few times. This chain joins TRBV5-1 and TRBJ1-1; D gene unclear. Trimming stripped 5 bases from V and 1 base from J, with 9 bases between. The CDR3 consists of 13 residues. Per the germline V gene, CDR1 is SGHRS and CDR2 is YFSETQ. CDR3 in DNA: TGCGCCAGCAGGTCAACTCAGAACACTGAAGCTTTCTTT. It codes for CASRSTQNTEAFF.

The rearrangement uses TRBV30 and TRBJ1-6; possibly TRBD1 for D (6 bases). The CDR3 is 15 residues long. The germline gives CDR1 GTSNPN, CDR2 SVGIG (reference sequence). The ends were cut back, 0 bases at V and 4 bases at J, with 10 bases in the middle. The CDR3 protein is CAWSVPGQYNSPLHF. For the CDR3, the DNA is TGTGCCTGGAGTGTCCCGGGACAATATAATTCACCCCTCCACTTT.

This rearrangement joins TRBV27 to TRBJ1-2, with 7 bases aligning to TRBD1. Germline CDR1 and CDR2: MNHEY and SMNVEV (reference sequence). The CDR3 loop spans 16 amino acids. V was pared by 5 bases and J by 4 bases, with 13 bases of the junction left unmatched. The CDR3 DNA is TGTGCCAGCAGTACTCTACAGGGGATGCGTGGCTATGGCTACACCTTC. Protein sequence: CASSTLQGMRGYGYTF.